This T cell receptor beta chain was recorded in a study of blood T cell repertoires in COVID-19. Study information: Acute and convalescent COVID-19 samples came from the United States, Italy and Spain. PBMCs, B-cell-depleted T cells, or T cells were the source of the cDNA or gDNA that made up the material.

Methods used by the authors: Cell counts per sample came from amplifying reference gene primers. Assay used: immunoSEQ multiplex PCR; TCRdb lists only in-frame clones, some missing. That table is the source of V, J and clone size, and D and trimming were worked out from the DNA. The profile covers 450,000 to 500,000 clones, with approximately 85% appearing a single time and approximately 3% taken by the ten largest. The CDR3 has 16 residues. The junction had 9 bases not matched to a gene; V was cut back by 4 bases and J by 2 bases. Germline V gene lookup returns CDR1 LGHDT and CDR2 YNNKEL (reference sequence).

Sequenced: peripheral blood. This sequence originates from a human donor in a cohort sampled during active COVID-19. V is TRBV3-1 (or the pseudogene TRBV3-2) and J is TRBJ2-7; 9 bases are shared with TRBD2. The CDR3: CASSPGGGRAPYEQYF. For the CDR3, the DNA is TGTGCCAGCAGCCCAGGCGGCGGGAGGGCTCCCTACGAGCAGTACTTC.